The 24 T cell receptor beta chains in this list originate from one sample, sequenced in a study of T-cell memory formation after mild COVID-19. TCRdb recomputed calls from the 5' RACE reads with MiXCR, one row per CDR3 protein. The sample holds tens of thousands of distinct CDR3 sequences, roughly 7.2% seen once. What was sequenced was PBMCs or a T cell subset sorted from them (not recorded which). These receptors were taken from an adult who had mild COVID-19 (a few samples of this study predate the infection). Cell type and time point are not known.

This clonotype has only a few counts. CDR3 region: CASSDWFNYGYTF. The CDR3 DNA sequence: TGTGCCAGCAGTGATTGGTTTAACTATGGCTACACCTTC. This sequence joins TRBV12-3 or TRBV12-4 and TRBJ1-2; the D is unclear. The CDR3 spans 13 residues. V was shortened by 5 bases and J by 1 base, with 8 bases between the two germline ends.

This clonotype was observed many times. J is TRBJ2-3 and V is TRBV3-1; TRBD1 matches at 8 bases. V trimming: 0 bases; J trimming: 14 bases; junction bases outside the gene matches: 10. CDR3 length equals 14 residues. Looked up from germline, CDR1 is LGHDT and CDR2 is YNNKEL (reference sequence). The CDR3 region is CASSQEWSTGVMYF. The CDR3 DNA reads TGTGCCAGCAGCCAAGAATGGTCGACAGGGGTAATGTATTTT.

Ten or more counts support this clonotype. The chain recombines TRBV5-6 with TRBJ2-2, with a possible D match to TRBD1 (5 bases). Deletions cut 0 bases from V and 0 bases from J, with 9 bases between. Germline lookup yields CDR1 SGHDT and CDR2 YYEEEE. The CDR3 contains 16 residues. The CDR3 DNA sequence: TGTGCCAGCAGCTTGGGGGGCAGAGCGAACACCGGGGAGCTGTTTTTT. This gives the protein CASSLGGRANTGELFF.

This sequence joins TRBV27 and TRBJ1-2; D not resolved. CDR1 is MNHEY, CDR2 SMNVEV, per germline (reference sequence). This CDR3 is built from 16 residues. V lost 1 base and J lost 6, with 18 bases in between. In nucleotides, the CDR3 is TGTGCCAGCAGTTTATTGGCCGTTCCCAGCTCCAATGGCTACACCTTC. Its translation is CASSLLAVPSSNGYTF.

This clonotype was observed many times. This chain links TRBV20-1 with TRBJ1-5, with 8 bases matching TRBD1. The germline V gene has CDR1 DFQATT and CDR2 SNEGSKA (reference sequence). The CDR3 loop spans 16 amino acids. The ends lost 3 bases at V and 7 bases at J; junction bases unmatched: 14. The CDR3 loop is CSARRDLTGAGQPQHF. In nucleotides, the CDR3 is TGCAGTGCTAGGCGGGACTTGACAGGGGCAGGGCAGCCCCAGCATTTT.

DNA of the CDR3: TGTGCCAGCAGTCTATCCACGGAGGGCACTGAAGCTTTCTTT. It specifies CASSLSTEGTEAFF. The J gene is TRBJ1-1, the V gene TRBV2; no clear D gene. Trimming stripped 5 bases from V and 4 bases from J, with 14 bases between. The CDR3 extends over 14 amino acids. From germline, CDR1 is SNHLY and CDR2 FYNNEI.

A few counts support this clonotype. The chain uses TRBV2 and TRBJ1-1; TRBD1 matches 12 bases. V lost 9 bases to trimming and J lost 12 bases; unmatched junction nucleotides: 11. Looked up from germline, CDR1 is SNHLY and CDR2 is FYNNEI. The CDR3 contains 13 residues. CDR3 sequence: CASTLTGTGGSFF. As DNA, the CDR3 is TGTGCCAGTACCTTGACCGGGACAGGGGGCTCTTTCTTT.

This clonotype has more than one count but fewer than ten. The chain couples TRBV4-2 to TRBJ1-6; weak D call: TRBD1 (5 bases). CDR3 size: 16 residues. Germline CDR1 and CDR2: LGHNA and YNFKEQ. V lost 0 bases and J lost 10, with 16 bases in between. CDR3 in DNA: TGTGCCAGCAGCCAAGAGCTCCTCGGGGGAACCTCACCCCTCCACTTT. Its translation is CASSQELLGGTSPLHF.

This clonotype occurred a few times. The V call is TRBV4-2, the J call TRBJ2-1; 11 nucleotides align to TRBD1. The CDR3 spans 16 residues. V lost 0 bases, J lost 8 bases, and 6 bases stayed unmatched. Germline assignment: CDR1 LGHNA and CDR2 YNFKEQ. CDR3 in amino acids: CASSQDVGTGGHEQFF. The CDR3 nucleotides are TGTGCCAGCAGCCAAGATGTAGGGACAGGGGGGCATGAGCAGTTCTTC.

This clonotype came up many times. CDR3: CSARDFRRGTDTQYF. CDR3 sequence (DNA): TGCAGTGCTAGAGATTTTAGGCGGGGCACAGATACGCAGTATTTT. The chain links TRBV20-1 to TRBJ2-3; D possibly corresponds to TRBD2 (5 bases). V was cut by 0 bases and J by 1 base, with 11 bases left in between. The CDR3 sequence is 15 residues long. Germline lookup yields CDR1 DFQATT and CDR2 SNEGSKA (reference sequence).

This clonotype has at least ten counts. The V gene is TRBV12-5, the J gene TRBJ1-5; TRBD1 matches at 7 bases. CDR1 is LGHNT, CDR2 FRNRAP, per germline. CDR3 size: 14 residues. The V gene end was trimmed by 5 bases and the J gene end by 4 bases; junction bases not matched to a gene: 5. The CDR3 loop is CASGIETGNQPQHF. The CDR3 DNA reads as TGTGCTAGTGGTATCGAGACAGGGAATCAGCCCCAGCATTTT.

The gene calls are TRBV3-1 and TRBJ1-5; no reliable D call. CDR3 length: 13 residues. Per germline, CDR1 LGHDT and CDR2 YNNKEL (reference sequence). Trimming stripped 2 bases from V and 7 bases from J, with 9 bases between. The CDR3 sequence: CASSQLAGQPQHF. The CDR3 DNA is TGTGCCAGCAGCCAACTGGCGGGCCAGCCCCAGCATTTT. The complete variable domain, with remaining parts taken from reference TRBV3-1 and TRBJ1-5, reads DTAVSQTPKYLVTQMGNDKSIKCEQNLGHDTMYWYKQDSKKFLKIMFSYNNKELIINETVPNRFSPKSPDKAHLNLHINSLELGDSAVYFCASSQLAGQPQHFGDGTRLSIL.

This clonotype was seen many times. V is TRBV5-1 and J is TRBJ2-7; D is unresolved. Per the germline V gene, CDR1 is SGHRS and CDR2 is YFSETQ. The V end lost 1 base, the J end lost 2 bases, and 10 bases lay between the germline ends. The CDR3 runs to 14 residues. The CDR3 spells CASSLRTPAYEQYF. The CDR3 region has the DNA TGCGCCAGCAGCTTGCGGACGCCAGCCTACGAGCAGTACTTC.

This clonotype was counted between two and nine times. The chain couples TRBV6-5 to TRBJ2-1, with 9 bases aligning to TRBD2. Losses at the gene ends were 2 bases for V and 6 bases for J; bases not matched to a gene: 8. The CDR3 contains 16 residues. Germline V lookup: CDR1 MNHEY, CDR2 SVGAGI. The CDR3 DNA sequence: TGTGCCAGCAGTTACGGTAGCGGGGGCTTCACCAATGAGCAGTTCTTC. Its protein is CASSYGSGGFTNEQFF.

This clonotype was found a few times. The chain couples TRBV3-1 to TRBJ2-3; D remains unclear. Germline assignment: CDR1 LGHDT and CDR2 YNNKEL (reference sequence). The CDR3 contains 13 residues. With 1 base removed from V and 6 bases from J, the gap between germline ends came to 8 bases. Written as DNA, the CDR3 is TGTGCCAGCAGCCAAGGCCCCACGGATACGCAGTATTTT. It specifies CASSQGPTDTQYF.

In this sample, this clonotype turned up many times. The gene calls are TRBV20-1 and TRBJ2-2, with D tentatively TRBD2 (5 bases). V lost 0 bases, J lost 0 bases, and 14 bases lay in between. The CDR3 sequence is 17 residues long. CDR1 and CDR2 (germline): DFQATT, SNEGSKA (reference sequence). The CDR3 nucleotides read TGCAGTGCTAGAGATCAAAAAGGGAGCCCGAACACCGGGGAGCTGTTTTTT. Translated: CSARDQKGSPNTGELFF.

There are many counts of this clonotype. The chain links TRBV7-2 to TRBJ2-3, with TRBD2 matching 10 bases. Unmatched junction bases numbered 15, after V lost 2 bases and J lost 10 bases. The CDR3 totals 17 residues. Germline V gene data show CDR1 as SGHTA and CDR2 as FQGNSA. CDR3 loop: CASSLKGSGRADSSQYF. CDR3 nucleotides: TGTGCCAGCAGCTTAAAAGGGAGCGGGAGGGCCGACAGTTCGCAGTATTTT.

This clonotype was picked up a small number of times. The rearrangement joins TRBV20-1 to TRBJ1-5; 7 nucleotides match TRBD1. The CDR3 runs 15 residues. V trimming: 2 bases; J trimming: 5 bases; junction bases outside the gene matches: 9. Germline-derived CDR1 and CDR2 are DFQATT and SNEGSKA (reference sequence). The DNA of the CDR3 is TGCAGTGCTAGAAGGGGGCCCGCAAGCGATCAGCCCCAGCATTTT. Its protein product is CSARRGPASDQPQHF.

Ten or more counts support this clonotype. The rearrangement links TRBV18 to TRBJ2-2, with D perhaps assigned TRBD1 or TRBD2 (5 bases each). Germline CDR1 and CDR2: KGHSH and LQKENI. V was pared by 6 bases and J by 4 bases, with 15 bases between. The CDR3 totals 15 residues. CDR3 nucleotides: TGTGCCAGCTCTCGGGACGGCTCGGGCACCGGGGAGCTGTTTTTT. This encodes CASSRDGSGTGELFF.

This clonotype was seen many times. The rearrangement links TRBV12-3 or TRBV12-4 to TRBJ2-4; D remains ambiguous. The CDR3 consists of 13 residues. Trimming pared 7 bases from V and 5 bases from J, leaving 12 bases between. The CDR3 loop reads CASTRGIQNIQYF. CDR3 nucleotide sequence: TGTGCCAGCACCCGAGGTATCCAAAACATTCAGTACTTC.

This clonotype was seen ten or more times. This CDR3 is CASSLLAGAQYF. For the CDR3, the DNA is TGTGCCAGCAGCTTACTGGCGGGGGCCCAGTACTTC. The gene calls are TRBV11-1 and TRBJ2-5; TRBD2 agrees at 7 bases. The CDR3 covers 12 residues. In germline, CDR1 is SGHAT, CDR2 FQDESV (reference sequence). V shed 2 bases and J 9 bases; nucleotides not matched to a gene: 3.

This sequence joins TRBV20-1 and TRBJ2-1; D is undetermined. Deletions cut 6 bases from V and 10 bases from J, with 16 bases between. Germline V gene lookup returns CDR1 DFQATT and CDR2 SNEGSKA (reference sequence). The CDR3 extends over 12 amino acids. CDR3 in amino acids: CSAKFYTMEQFF. CDR3 bases: TGCAGTGCCAAGTTCTACACGATGGAGCAGTTCTTC.

This clonotype came up a few times. This chain links TRBV12-3 or TRBV12-4 with TRBJ2-1, with 9 bases aligning to TRBD2. The CDR3 sequence is 15 residues long. V lost 4 bases to trimming and J lost 7 bases; unmatched junction nucleotides: 8. As DNA, the CDR3 is TGTGCCAGCAGTTCGGGCGGGAGGGCCATGAATGAGCAGTTCTTC. Its protein is CASSSGGRAMNEQFF.

This clonotype appeared a few times. V and J are TRBV19 and TRBJ2-7; D assignment may be TRBD1 or TRBD2 (5 bases each). The V and J ends lost 3 bases and 3 bases respectively, with 15 bases between them. The CDR3 sequence is 15 residues long. Germline CDR1 is LNHDA and CDR2 is SQIVND (reference sequence). CDR3 sequence: CASSILPGQGYEQYF. The CDR3 DNA reads as TGTGCCAGTAGTATTCTCCCGGGGCAGGGCTACGAGCAGTACTTC.